This T cell receptor (beta chain) is from a study of blood T cell repertoires in COVID-19. Study background: T cells, B-cell-depleted T cells, or PBMCs provided the cDNA or gDNA that served as material.

Per the authors' pipeline: Amplification from reference gene primers served as the basis for estimated nucleated cell counts. Sequencing was performed with immunoSEQ multiplex PCR; in TCRdb, only in-frame clones are kept and a portion is missing. V and J calls plus clone size are reproduced from that table; the DNA served to infer D and trimming. The sample lists approximately 210,000 clones, about 91% occurring once. V lost 4 bases and J lost 4; bases outside the gene matches: 7. The V gene's germline CDR1 is SGDLS and CDR2 YYNGEE. The CDR3 sequence is 15 residues long. This chain connects TRBV9 to TRBJ2-2; 7 bases align to TRBD2. The sequence was obtained from a woman in her thirties or forties with acute or convalescent COVID-19. Source material: peripheral blood. In DNA form, the CDR3 reads TGTGCCAGCAGCCCCGGGACTATTCCCACCGGGGAGCTGTTTTTT. This sequence encodes CASSPGTIPTGELFF.